This T cell receptor beta chain was observed in a study of blood T cells in healthy people across ages. Study-level points and caveats: Unsorted PBMC material precluded a definitive naive versus antigen-experienced comparison. The recorded TCR beta diversity per million T cells decreased in a roughly linear manner with age.

The CDR3 contains 17 residues. Per the germline V gene, CDR1 is LGHNA and CDR2 is YNFKEQ. V lost 1 base and J lost 11; bases outside the gene matches: 19. A sample-barcoded 5' primer and a J-beta primer mix were used in a second PCR of about 7 to 11 cycles. TCRdb re-called the 5' RACE reads through MiXCR, storing one row per CDR3 protein. The sample yields over a million distinct CDR3 sequences, 45% seen once. Note on this clonotype: The antigen remains unidentified.

This TCR derives from a woman aged 60 to 75 in good health. The chain carries TRBV4-2 and TRBJ2-5, with 7 bases that match TRBD1. Sequencing was performed on blood. The CDR3 DNA sequence: TGTGCCAGCAGCCAAGCTCAACGGGCACTAGGGGGCTACGTGCAGTACTTC. Its translation is CASSQAQRALGGYVQYF.